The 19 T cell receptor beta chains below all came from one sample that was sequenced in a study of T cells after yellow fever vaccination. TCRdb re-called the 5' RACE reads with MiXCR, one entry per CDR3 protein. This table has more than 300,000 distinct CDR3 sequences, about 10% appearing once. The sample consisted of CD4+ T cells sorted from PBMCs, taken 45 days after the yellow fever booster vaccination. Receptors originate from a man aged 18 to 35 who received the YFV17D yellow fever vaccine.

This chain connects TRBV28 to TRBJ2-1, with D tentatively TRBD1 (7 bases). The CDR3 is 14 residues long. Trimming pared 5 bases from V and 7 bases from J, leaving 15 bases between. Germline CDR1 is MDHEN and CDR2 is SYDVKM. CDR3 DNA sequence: TGTGCCAGCAGTCCCCAGACAGGGAGGAATGAGCAGTTCTTC. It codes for CASSPQTGRNEQFF. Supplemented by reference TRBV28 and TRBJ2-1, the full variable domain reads DVKVTQSSRYLVKRTGEKVFLECVQDMDHENMFWYRQDPGLGLRLIYFSYDVKMKEKGDIPEGYSVSREKKERFSLILESASTNQTSMYLCASSPQTGRNEQFFGPGTRLTVL.

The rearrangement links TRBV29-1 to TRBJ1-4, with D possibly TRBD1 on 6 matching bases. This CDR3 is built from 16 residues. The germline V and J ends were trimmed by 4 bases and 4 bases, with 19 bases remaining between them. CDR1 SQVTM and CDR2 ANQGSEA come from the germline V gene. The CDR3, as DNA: TGCAGCGTTGTGGAGATTAGGGGACAAAGTAATGAAAAACTGTTTTTT. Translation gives CSVVEIRGQSNEKLFF. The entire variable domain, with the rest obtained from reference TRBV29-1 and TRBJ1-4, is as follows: SAVISQKPSRDICQRGTSLTIQCQVDSQVTMMFWYRQQPGQSLTLIATANQGSEATYESGFVIDKFPISRPNLTFSTLTVSNMSPEDSSIYLCSVVEIRGQSNEKLFFGSGTQLSVL.

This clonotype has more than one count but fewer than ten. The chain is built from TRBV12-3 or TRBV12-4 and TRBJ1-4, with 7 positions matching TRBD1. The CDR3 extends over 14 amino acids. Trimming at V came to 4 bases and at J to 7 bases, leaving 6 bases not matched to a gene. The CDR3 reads CASSSQGESEKLFF. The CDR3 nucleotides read TGTGCCAGCAGTTCCCAGGGGGAATCTGAAAAACTGTTTTTT.

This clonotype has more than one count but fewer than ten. The CDR3 protein is CASSFNRDQSEQYV. CDR3 nucleotides: TGTGCCAGCAGTTTTAACAGGGACCAGAGCGAGCAGTACGTC. The chain is built from TRBV7-8 and TRBJ2-7, with D perhaps TRBD1 (6 bases). Trimming shortened V by 6 bases and J by 6 bases, and 18 bases separated the two germline ends. The CDR3 totals 14 residues. Per the germline V gene, CDR1 is SGHVS and CDR2 is FQNEAQ.

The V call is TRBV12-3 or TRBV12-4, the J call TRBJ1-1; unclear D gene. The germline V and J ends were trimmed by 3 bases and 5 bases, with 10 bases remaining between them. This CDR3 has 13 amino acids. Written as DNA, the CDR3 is TGTGCCAGCAGTTTTGGAGGGTTGACTGAAGCTTTCTTT. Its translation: CASSFGGLTEAFF.

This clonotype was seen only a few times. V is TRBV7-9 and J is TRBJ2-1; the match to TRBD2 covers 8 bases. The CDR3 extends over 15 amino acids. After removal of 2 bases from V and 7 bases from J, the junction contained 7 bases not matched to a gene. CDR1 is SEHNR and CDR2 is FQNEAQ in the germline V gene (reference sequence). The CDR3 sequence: CASSLTAGVQNEQFF. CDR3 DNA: TGTGCCAGCAGCTTAACAGCGGGGGTGCAAAATGAGCAGTTCTTC.

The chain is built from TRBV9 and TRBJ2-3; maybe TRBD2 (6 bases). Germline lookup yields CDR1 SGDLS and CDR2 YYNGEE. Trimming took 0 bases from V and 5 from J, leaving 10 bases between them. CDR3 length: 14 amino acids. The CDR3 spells CASSVGLVRDTQYF. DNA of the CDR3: TGTGCCAGCAGCGTAGGACTAGTGAGAGATACGCAGTATTTT.

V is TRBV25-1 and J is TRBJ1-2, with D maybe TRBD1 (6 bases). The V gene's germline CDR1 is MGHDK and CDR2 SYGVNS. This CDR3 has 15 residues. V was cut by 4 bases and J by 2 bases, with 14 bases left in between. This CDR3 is CASSGRGSGNYGYTF. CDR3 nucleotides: TGTGCCAGCAGTGGAAGGGGGTCCGGAAACTATGGCTACACCTTC.

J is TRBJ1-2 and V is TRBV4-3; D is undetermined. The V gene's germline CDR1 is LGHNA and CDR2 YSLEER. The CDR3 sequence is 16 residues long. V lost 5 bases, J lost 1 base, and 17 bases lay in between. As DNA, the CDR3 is TGCGCCAGCAGCAAAGGACTCGGACCGGGTAACTATGGCTACACCTTC. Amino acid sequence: CASSKGLGPGNYGYTF.

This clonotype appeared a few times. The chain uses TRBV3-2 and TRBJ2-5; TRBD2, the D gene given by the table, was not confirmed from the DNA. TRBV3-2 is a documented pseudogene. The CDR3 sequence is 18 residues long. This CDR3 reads CASSQDQASGGAEETQYF. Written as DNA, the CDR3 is TGTGCCAGCAGCCAAGATCAAGCTAGCGGGGGGGCCGAAGAGACCCAGTACTTC.

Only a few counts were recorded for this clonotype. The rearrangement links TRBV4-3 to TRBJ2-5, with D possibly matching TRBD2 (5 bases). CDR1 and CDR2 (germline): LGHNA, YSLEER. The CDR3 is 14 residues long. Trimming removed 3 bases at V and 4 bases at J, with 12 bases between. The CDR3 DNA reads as TGCGCCAGCAGCCACCGGCCCCGGGGAGAGACCCAGTACTTC. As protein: CASSHRPRGETQYF.

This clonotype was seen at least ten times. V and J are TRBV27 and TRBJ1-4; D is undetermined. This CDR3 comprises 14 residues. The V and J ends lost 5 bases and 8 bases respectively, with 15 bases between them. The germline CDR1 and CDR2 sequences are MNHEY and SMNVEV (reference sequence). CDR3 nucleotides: TGTGCCAGCAGTGAAGCGGCATTAGGAGAAAAACTGTTTTTT. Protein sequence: CASSEAALGEKLFF.

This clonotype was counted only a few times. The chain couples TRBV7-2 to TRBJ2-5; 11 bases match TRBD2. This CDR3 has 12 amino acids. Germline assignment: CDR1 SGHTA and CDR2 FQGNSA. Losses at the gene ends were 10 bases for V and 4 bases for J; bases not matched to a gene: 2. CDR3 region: CATGLAGETQYF. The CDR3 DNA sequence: TGTGCCACTGGACTAGCGGGAGAGACCCAGTACTTC.

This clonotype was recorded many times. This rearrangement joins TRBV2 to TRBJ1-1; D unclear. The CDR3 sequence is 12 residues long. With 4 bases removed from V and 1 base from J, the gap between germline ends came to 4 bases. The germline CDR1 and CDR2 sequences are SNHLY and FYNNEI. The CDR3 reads CASSGTNTEAFF. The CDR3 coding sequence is TGTGCCAGCAGTGGAACGAACACTGAAGCTTTCTTT. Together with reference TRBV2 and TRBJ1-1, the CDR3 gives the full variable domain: EPEVTQTPSHQVTQMGQEVILRCVPISNHLYFYWYRQILGQKVEFLVSFYNNEISEKSEIFDDQFSVERPDGSNFTLKIRSTKLEDSAMYFCASSGTNTEAFFGQGTRLTVV.

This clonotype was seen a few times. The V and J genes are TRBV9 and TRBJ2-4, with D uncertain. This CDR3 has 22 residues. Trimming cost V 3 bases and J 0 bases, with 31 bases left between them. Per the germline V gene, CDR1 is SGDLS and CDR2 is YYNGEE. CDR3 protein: CASSAGPDNTKIYDLAKNIQYF. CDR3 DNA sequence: TGTGCCAGCAGCGCCGGACCGGATAATACTAAAATTTACGATTTAGCCAAAAACATTCAGTACTTC.

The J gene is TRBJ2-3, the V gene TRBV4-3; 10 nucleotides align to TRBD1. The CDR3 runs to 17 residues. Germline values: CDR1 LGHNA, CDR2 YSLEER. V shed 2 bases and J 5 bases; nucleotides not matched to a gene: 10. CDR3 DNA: TGCGCCAGCAGCCAACACCCGGGACAGGGGATTGGAGATACGCAGTATTTT. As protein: CASSQHPGQGIGDTQYF.

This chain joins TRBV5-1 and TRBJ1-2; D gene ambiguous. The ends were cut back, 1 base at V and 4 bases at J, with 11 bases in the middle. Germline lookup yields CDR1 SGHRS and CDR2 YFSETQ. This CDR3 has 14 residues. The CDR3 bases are TGCGCCAGCAGCTTGTTCCAGGTTGGCTATGGCTACACCTTC. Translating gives CASSLFQVGYGYTF.

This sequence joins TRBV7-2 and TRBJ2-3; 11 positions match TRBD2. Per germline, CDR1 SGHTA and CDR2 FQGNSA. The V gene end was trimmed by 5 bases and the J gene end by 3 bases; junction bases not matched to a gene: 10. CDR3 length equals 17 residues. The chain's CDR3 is CASSRPLAGGLTDTQYF. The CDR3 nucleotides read TGTGCCAGCAGCAGGCCTCTAGCGGGGGGCCTTACAGATACGCAGTATTTT.

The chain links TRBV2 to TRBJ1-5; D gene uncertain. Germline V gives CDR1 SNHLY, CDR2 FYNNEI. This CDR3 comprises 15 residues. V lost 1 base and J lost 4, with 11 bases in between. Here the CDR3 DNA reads TGTGCCAGCAGTGAAGGGACGGCGAGGAATCAGCCCCAGCATTTT. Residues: CASSEGTARNQPQHF. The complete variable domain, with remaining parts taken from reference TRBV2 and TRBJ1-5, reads EPEVTQTPSHQVTQMGQEVILRCVPISNHLYFYWYRQILGQKVEFLVSFYNNEISEKSEIFDDQFSVERPDGSNFTLKIRSTKLEDSAMYFCASSEGTARNQPQHFGDGTRLSIL.